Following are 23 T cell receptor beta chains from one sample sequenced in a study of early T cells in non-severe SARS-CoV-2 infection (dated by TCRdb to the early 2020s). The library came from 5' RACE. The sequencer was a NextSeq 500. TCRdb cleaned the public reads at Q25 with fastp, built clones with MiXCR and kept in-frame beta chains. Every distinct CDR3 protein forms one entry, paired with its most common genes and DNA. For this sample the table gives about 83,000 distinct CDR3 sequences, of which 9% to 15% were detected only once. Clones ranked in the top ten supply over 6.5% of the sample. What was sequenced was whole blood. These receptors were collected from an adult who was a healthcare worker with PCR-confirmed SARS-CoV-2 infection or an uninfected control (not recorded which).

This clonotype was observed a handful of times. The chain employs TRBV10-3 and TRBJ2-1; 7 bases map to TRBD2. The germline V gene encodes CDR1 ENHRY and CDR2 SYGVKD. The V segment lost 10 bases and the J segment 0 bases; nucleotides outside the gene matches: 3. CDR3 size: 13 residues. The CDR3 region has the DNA TGTGCCAGCAAGCGGGACTCCTACAATGAGCAGTTCTTC. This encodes CASKRDSYNEQFF.

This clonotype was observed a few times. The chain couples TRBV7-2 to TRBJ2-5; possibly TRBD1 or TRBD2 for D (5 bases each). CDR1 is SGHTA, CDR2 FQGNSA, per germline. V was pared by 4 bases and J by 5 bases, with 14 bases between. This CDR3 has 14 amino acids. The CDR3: CASSSPGRWETQYF. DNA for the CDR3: TGTGCCAGCAGCTCCCCGGGACGGTGGGAGACCCAGTACTTC. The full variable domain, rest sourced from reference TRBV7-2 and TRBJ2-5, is GAGVSQSPSNKVTEKGKDVELRCDPISGHTALYWYRQSLGQGLEFLIYFQGNSAPDKSGLPSDRFSAERTGGSVSTLTIQRTQQEDSAVYLCASSSPGRWETQYFGPGTRLLVL.

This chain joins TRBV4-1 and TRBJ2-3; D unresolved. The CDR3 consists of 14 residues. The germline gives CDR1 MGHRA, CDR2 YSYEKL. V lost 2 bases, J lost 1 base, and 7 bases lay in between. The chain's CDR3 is CASSQSRGTDTQYF. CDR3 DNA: TGCGCCAGCAGCCAAAGCCGGGGCACAGATACGCAGTATTTT.

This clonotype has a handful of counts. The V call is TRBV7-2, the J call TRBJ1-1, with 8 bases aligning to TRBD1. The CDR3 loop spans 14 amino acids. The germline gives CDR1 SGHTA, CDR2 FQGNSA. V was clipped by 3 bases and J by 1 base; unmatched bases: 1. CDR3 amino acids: CASSLDRENTEAFF. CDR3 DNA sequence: TGTGCCAGCAGCTTGGACAGGGAGAACACTGAAGCTTTCTTT.

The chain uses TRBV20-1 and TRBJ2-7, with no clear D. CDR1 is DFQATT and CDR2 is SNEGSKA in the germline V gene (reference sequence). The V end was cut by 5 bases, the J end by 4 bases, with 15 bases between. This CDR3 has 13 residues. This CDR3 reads CSALEWTLYEQYF. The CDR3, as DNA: TGCAGTGCTCTAGAGTGGACGCTTTACGAGCAGTACTTC.

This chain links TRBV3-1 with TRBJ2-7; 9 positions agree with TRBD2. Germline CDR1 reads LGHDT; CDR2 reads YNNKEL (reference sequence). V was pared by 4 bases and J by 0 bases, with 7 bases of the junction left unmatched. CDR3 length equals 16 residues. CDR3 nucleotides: TGTGCCAGCAGCCCGCAATTTAGCGGGAGCTCCTACGAGCAGTACTTC. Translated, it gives CASSPQFSGSSYEQYF.

The chain's CDR3 is CATSSGEYGWTEAFF. In nucleotides, the CDR3 is TGTGCCACCAGCAGTGGGGAGTATGGGTGGACTGAAGCTTTCTTT. V usage is TRBV15 and J usage is TRBJ1-1; D unclear. Germline V gene lookup returns CDR1 LNHNV and CDR2 YYDKDF (reference sequence). V was shortened by 3 bases and J by 5 bases, with 16 bases between the two germline ends. This CDR3 is built from 15 residues.

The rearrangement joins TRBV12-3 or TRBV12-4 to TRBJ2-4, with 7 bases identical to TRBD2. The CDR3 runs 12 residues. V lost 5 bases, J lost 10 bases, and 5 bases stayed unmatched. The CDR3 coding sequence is TGTGCCAGCAGTCCCGGGGGGTGGATTCAGTACTTC. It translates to CASSPGGWIQYF.

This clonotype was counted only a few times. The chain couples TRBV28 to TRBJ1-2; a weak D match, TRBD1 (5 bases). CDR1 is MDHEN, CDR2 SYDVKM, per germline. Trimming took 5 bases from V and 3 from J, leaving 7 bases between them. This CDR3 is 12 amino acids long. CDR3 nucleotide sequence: TGTGCCAGCAGTCGACAGTACTATGGCTACACCTTC. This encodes CASSRQYYGYTF.

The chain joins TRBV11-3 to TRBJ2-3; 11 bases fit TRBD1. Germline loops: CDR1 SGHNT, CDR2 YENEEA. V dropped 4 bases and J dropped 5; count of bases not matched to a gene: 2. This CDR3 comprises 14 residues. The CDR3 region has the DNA TGTGCCAGCAGCTGGGGACAGGGGGAAGATACGCAGTATTTT. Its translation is CASSWGQGEDTQYF.

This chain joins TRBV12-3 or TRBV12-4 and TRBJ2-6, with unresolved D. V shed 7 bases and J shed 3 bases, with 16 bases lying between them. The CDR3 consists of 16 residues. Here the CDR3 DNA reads TGTGCCAGCACTATTGGAACGGCTATTGGGGCCAACGTCCTGACTTTC. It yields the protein CASTIGTAIGANVLTF.

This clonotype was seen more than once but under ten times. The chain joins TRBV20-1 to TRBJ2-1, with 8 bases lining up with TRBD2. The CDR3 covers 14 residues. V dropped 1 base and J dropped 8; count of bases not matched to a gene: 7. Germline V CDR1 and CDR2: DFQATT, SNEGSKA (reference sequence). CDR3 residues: CSARAVAGLYEQFF. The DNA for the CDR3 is TGCAGTGCTAGAGCGGTAGCGGGATTATATGAGCAGTTCTTC.

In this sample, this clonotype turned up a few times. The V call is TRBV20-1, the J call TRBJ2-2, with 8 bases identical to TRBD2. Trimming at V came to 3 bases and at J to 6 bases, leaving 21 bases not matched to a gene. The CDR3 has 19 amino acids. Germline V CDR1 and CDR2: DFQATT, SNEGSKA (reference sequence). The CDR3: CSASSQGPLAGSFAGELFF. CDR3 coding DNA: TGCAGTGCTAGCAGCCAGGGGCCCTTAGCGGGGAGTTTCGCCGGGGAGCTGTTTTTT.

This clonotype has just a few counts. CDR3 in amino acids: CSGDSYNEQFF. For the CDR3, the DNA is TGCAGCGGGGACAGCTACAATGAGCAGTTCTTC. The gene calls are TRBV29-1 and TRBJ2-1; 7 nucleotides match TRBD1. The germline V gene encodes CDR1 SQVTM and CDR2 ANQGSEA. Unmatched junction bases numbered 0, after V lost 7 bases and J lost 3 bases. The CDR3 is 11 amino acids.

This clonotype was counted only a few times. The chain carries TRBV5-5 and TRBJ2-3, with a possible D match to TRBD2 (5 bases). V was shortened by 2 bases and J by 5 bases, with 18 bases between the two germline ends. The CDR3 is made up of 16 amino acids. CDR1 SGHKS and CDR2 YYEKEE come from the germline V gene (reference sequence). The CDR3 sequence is CASSFGDMDRKDTQYF. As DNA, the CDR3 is TGTGCCAGCAGCTTCGGGGATATGGACCGAAAAGATACGCAGTATTTT.

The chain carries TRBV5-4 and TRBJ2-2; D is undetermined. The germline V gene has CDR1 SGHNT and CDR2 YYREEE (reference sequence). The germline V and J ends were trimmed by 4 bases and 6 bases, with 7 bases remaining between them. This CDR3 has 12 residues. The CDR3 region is CASSLMSGELFF. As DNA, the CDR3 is TGTGCCAGCAGCCTAATGTCCGGGGAGCTGTTTTTT.

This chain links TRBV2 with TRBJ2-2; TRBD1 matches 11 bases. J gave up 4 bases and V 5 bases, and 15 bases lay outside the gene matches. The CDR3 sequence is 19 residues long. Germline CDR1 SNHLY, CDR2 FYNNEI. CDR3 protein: CASSLLGQGARSGTGELFF. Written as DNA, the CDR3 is TGTGCCAGCAGTTTACTCGGACAGGGGGCAAGATCGGGCACCGGGGAGCTGTTTTTT.

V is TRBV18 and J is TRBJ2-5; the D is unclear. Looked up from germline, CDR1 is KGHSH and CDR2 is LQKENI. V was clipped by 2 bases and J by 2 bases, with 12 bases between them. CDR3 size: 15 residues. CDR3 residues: CASSPRENNQETQYF. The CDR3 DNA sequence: TGTGCCAGCTCACCAAGAGAGAACAATCAAGAGACCCAGTACTTC.

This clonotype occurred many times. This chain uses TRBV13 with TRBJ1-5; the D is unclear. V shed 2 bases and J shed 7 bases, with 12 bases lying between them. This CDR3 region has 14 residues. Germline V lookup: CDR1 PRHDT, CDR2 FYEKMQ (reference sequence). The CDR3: CASSLSGPGQPQHF. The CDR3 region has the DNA TGTGCCAGCAGCTTAAGTGGGCCGGGGCAGCCCCAGCATTTT.

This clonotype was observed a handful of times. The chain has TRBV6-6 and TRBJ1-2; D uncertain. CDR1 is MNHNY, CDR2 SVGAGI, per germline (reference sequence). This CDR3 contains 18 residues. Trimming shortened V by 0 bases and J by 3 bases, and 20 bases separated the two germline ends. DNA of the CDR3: TGTGCCAGCAGTTACTCGCAATTTGGAACCGCAACTGACTATGGCTACACCTTC. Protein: CASSYSQFGTATDYGYTF.

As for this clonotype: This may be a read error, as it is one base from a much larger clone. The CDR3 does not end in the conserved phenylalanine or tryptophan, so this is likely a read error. The CDR3 here is CAISDWAGDTDTQYL. The CDR3, as DNA: TGTGCCATCAGTGATTGGGCGGGTGACACAGATACGCAGTATTTA. The chain joins TRBV10-3 to TRBJ2-3, with a possible D match to TRBD2 (5 bases). Per germline, CDR1 ENHRY and CDR2 SYGVKD. The CDR3 is 15 residues long. Trimming left V 3 bases short and J 2 bases short, with 12 bases between.

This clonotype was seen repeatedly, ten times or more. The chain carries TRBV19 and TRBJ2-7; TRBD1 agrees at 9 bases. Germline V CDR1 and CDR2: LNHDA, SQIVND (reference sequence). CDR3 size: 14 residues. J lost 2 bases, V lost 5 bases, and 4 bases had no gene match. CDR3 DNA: TGTGCCAGTAGTCCCTGGACAGGGGCCTACGAGCAGTACTTC. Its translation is CASSPWTGAYEQYF.

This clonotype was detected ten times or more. For the CDR3, the DNA is TGCAGTGCTAGAGCGGGGACAGGGGGCGTCCAAGAGACCCAGTACTTC. Residues: CSARAGTGGVQETQYF. The gene calls are TRBV20-1 and TRBJ2-5; 12 bases match TRBD1. There are 16 residues in the CDR3. The V gene end was trimmed by 1 base and the J gene end by 1 base; junction bases not matched to a gene: 4. The germline V gene has CDR1 DFQATT and CDR2 SNEGSKA (reference sequence).